Shown below are 12 T cell receptor beta chains from a single sample sequenced in a study of CD8 T cells in ankylosing spondylitis. One entry per CDR3 protein results from TCRdb running MiXCR on the 5' RACE reads. The sample lists about 130,000 distinct CDR3 sequences, approximately 10% occurring once. Sequences were obtained from blood, either unsorted or a sorted T cell fraction (not recorded which). The origin of the receptors is a female donor with ankylosing spondylitis or in good health (not recorded which).

The sample holds many counts of this clonotype. This rearrangement joins TRBV7-2 to TRBJ1-4; the D gene is possibly TRBD1 (5 bases). V lost 0 bases, J lost 5 bases, and 10 bases lay in between. The CDR3 runs 15 residues. Germline values: CDR1 SGHTA, CDR2 FQGNSA. Here the CDR3 reads CASSLAGTSNEKLFF. The CDR3 DNA reads TGTGCCAGCAGCTTAGCCGGGACTTCAAATGAAAAACTGTTTTTT.

The table lists this clonotype with many counts. The chain couples TRBV9 to TRBJ2-5; a possible D gene is TRBD1 (5 bases). V lost 0 bases, J lost 5 bases, and 11 bases lay in between. The CDR3 is 14 amino acids. The germline V gene encodes CDR1 SGDLS and CDR2 YYNGEE. DNA of the CDR3: TGTGCCAGCAGCGTAGTAGGGGCAGGCGAGACCCAGTACTTC. It encodes CASSVVGAGETQYF.

Many counts were recorded for this clonotype. The genes are TRBV20-1 and TRBJ2-1, with 8 bases that match TRBD2. Germline V gene lookup returns CDR1 DFQATT and CDR2 SNEGSKA (reference sequence). Germline trimming cut 5 bases from V and 6 bases from J; bases unmatched to any gene: 6. The CDR3 extends over 13 amino acids. The CDR3 DNA is TGCAGTGCTCGTCCGGGGGGGCGCAATGAGCAGTTCTTC. It yields the protein CSARPGGRNEQFF.

This clonotype has a count of ten or more. The V and J genes are TRBV7-3 and TRBJ2-1, with 9 bases aligning to TRBD2. Germline CDR1 and CDR2: SGHTA and FQGTGA. This CDR3 is built from 16 residues. With 4 bases clipped from V and 4 bases from J, the junction kept 8 bases outside the gene matches. For the CDR3, the DNA is TGTGCCAGCAGCTCACATAGCGGGGGCTCTTACAATGAGCAGTTCTTC. Translating it yields CASSSHSGGSYNEQFF.

This clonotype has a count of ten or more. The rearrangement links TRBV7-8 to TRBJ2-7, with a weak D call TRBD1 (5 bases). The CDR3 consists of 13 residues. Looked up from germline, CDR1 is SGHVS and CDR2 is FQNEAQ. V lost 5 bases, J lost 4 bases, and 12 bases lay in between. The CDR3 reads CASSPPDTYEQYF. Here the CDR3 DNA reads TGTGCCAGCAGCCCGCCGGACACTTACGAGCAGTACTTC.

This clonotype was detected ten times or more. The chain is built from TRBV6-1 and TRBJ2-1; 7 bases line up with TRBD2. Trimming cost V 0 bases and J 6 bases; bases outside gene matches: 11. Germline lookup yields CDR1 MNHNS and CDR2 SASEGT. The CDR3 is made up of 17 amino acids. Here the CDR3 DNA reads TGTGCCAGCAGTGAAGCGTTACTAGCGTGGGACCCCAATGAGCAGTTCTTC. Its protein is CASSEALLAWDPNEQFF.

This clonotype was observed a single time. The chain joins TRBV5-1 to TRBJ2-7; no clear D gene. This CDR3 has 14 amino acids. Germline V CDR1 and CDR2: SGHRS, YFSETQ. V lost 4 bases and J lost 4, with 15 bases in between. The CDR3 region is CASSPPGAEYEQYF. CDR3 sequence (DNA): TGCGCCAGCAGCCCCCCCGGCGCAGAATACGAGCAGTACTTC.

The chain joins TRBV6-2 or TRBV6-3 to TRBJ2-2; 7 positions agree with TRBD2. Germline assignment: CDR1 MNHEY and CDR2 SVGEGT. The V and J ends lost 9 bases and 5 bases, in that order; junction bases with no gene match: 9. The CDR3 has 14 residues. CDR3: CASAGGSGTGELFF. For the CDR3, the DNA is TGTGCCAGTGCCGGCGGGAGCGGTACCGGGGAGCTGTTTTTT.

This clonotype was counted many times. The chain is built from TRBV20-1 and TRBJ1-1; tentative D call: TRBD1 (5 bases). Germline CDR1 and CDR2: DFQATT and SNEGSKA (reference sequence). There are 14 residues in the CDR3. Trimming removed 0 bases from V and 7 bases from J, with 15 bases in between. CDR3 sequence (DNA): TGCAGTGCTAGAGATTCAGCAGGGTCTGATGAAGCTTTCTTT. Translating gives CSARDSAGSDEAFF.

This clonotype was recorded many times. The chain links TRBV7-2 to TRBJ2-1; TRBD2 matches 8 bases. Germline CDR1 is SGHTA and CDR2 is FQGNSA. This CDR3 comprises 15 residues. V gave up 6 bases and J gave up 4 bases; unmatched junction bases: 8. The DNA of the CDR3 is TGTGCCAGCAGGTATGGACTAGCCACGTACAATGAGCAGTTCTTC. Translation: CASRYGLATYNEQFF.

In its sample, this clonotype was seen many times. The chain carries TRBV24-1 and TRBJ1-5, with D perhaps TRBD1 (6 bases). Deletions cut 2 bases from V and 5 bases from J, with 9 bases between. This CDR3 region has 14 residues. Germline V CDR1 and CDR2: KGHDR, SFDVKD. The CDR3 is CATSDWTAHQPQHF. CDR3 nucleotides: TGTGCCACCAGTGATTGGACAGCTCATCAGCCCCAGCATTTT.

This clonotype was recorded many times. J is TRBJ2-2 and V is TRBV6-1; D uncertain. V was pared by 7 bases and J by 7 bases, with 22 bases between. This CDR3 has 16 amino acids. CDR1 and CDR2 from the germline V gene are MNHNS and SASEGT. In DNA form, the CDR3 reads TGTGCCAGCACCGTCACGAGGTCGACATCCGTCGGGGAGCTGTTTTTT. Translated, it gives CASTVTRSTSVGELFF.